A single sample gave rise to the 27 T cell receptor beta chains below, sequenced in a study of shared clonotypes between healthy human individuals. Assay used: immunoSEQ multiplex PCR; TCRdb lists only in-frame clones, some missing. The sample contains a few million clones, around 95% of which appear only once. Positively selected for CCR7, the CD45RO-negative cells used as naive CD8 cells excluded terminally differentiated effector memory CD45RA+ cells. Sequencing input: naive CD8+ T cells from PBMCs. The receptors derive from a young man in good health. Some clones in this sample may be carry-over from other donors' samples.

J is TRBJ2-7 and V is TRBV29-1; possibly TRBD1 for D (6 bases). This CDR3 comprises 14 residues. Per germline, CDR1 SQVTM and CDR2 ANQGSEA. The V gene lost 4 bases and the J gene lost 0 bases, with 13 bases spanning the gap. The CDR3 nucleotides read TGCAGCGTTGGGGGGCGGGCTGACTCCTACGAGCAGTACTTC. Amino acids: CSVGGRADSYEQYF.

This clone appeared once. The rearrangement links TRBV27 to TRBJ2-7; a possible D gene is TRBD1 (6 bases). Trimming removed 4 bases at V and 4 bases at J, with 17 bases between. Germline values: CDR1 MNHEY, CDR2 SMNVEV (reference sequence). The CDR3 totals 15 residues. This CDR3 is CASSYVGALDYEQYF. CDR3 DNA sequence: TGTGCCAGCAGTTACGTGGGGGCGCTCGATTACGAGCAGTACTTC.

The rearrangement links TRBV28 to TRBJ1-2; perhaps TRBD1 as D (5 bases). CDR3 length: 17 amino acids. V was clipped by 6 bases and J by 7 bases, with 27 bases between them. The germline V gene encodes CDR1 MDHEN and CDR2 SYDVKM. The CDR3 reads CASRVGPHWGREGGYTF. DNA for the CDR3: TGTGCCAGCAGAGTGGGGCCACACTGGGGCAGGGAGGGTGGCTACACCTTC.

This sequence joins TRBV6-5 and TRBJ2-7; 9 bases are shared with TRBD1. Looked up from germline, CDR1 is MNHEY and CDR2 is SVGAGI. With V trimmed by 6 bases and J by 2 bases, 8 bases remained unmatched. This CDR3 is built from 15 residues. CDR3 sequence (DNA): TGTGCCAGCAGGTCCGGGACAGGGCTCACCTACGAGCAGTACTTC. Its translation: CASRSGTGLTYEQYF.

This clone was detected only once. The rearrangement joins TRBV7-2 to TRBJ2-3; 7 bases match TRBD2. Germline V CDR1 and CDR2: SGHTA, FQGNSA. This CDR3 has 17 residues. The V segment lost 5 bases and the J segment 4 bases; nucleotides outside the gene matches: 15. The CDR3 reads CASSNWGGIRGADTQYF. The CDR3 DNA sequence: TGTGCCAGCAGCAATTGGGGAGGTATTCGGGGGGCAGATACGCAGTATTTT.

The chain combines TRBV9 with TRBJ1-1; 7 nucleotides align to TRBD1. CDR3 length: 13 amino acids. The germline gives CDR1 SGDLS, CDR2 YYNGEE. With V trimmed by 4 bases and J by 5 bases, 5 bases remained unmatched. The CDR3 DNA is TGTGCCAGCAGCCTAGACAGGGTTACTGAAGCTTTCTTT. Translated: CASSLDRVTEAFF. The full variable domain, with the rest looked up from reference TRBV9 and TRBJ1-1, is DSGVTQTPKHLITATGQRVTLRCSPRSGDLSVYWYQQSLDQGLQFLIQYYNGEERAKGNILERFSAQQFPDLHSELNLSSLELGDSALYFCASSLDRVTEAFFGQGTRLTVV.

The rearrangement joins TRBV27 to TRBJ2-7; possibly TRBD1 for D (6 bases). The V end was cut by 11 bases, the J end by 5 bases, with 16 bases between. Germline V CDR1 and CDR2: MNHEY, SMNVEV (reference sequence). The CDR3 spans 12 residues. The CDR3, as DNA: TGTGCCGTCTCCGTGGGGGCCCACGAGCAGTACTTC. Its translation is CAVSVGAHEQYF.

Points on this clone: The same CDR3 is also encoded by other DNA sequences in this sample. CDR3 sequence reads: CASSLGGNYGYTF. CDR3 sequence (DNA): TGTGCCAGCAGCTTAGGAGGGAACTATGGCTACACCTTC. V usage is TRBV7-2 and J usage is TRBJ1-2, with D unresolved. V was clipped by 1 base and J by 2 bases, with 5 bases between them. Germline assignment: CDR1 SGHTA and CDR2 FQGNSA. The CDR3 is 13 residues long.

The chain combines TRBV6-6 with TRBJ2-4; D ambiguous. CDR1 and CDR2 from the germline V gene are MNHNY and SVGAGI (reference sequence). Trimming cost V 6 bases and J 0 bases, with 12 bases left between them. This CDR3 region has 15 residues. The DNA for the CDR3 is TGTGCCAGCAGAAAGGAATTTCTAGCCAAAAACATTCAGTACTTC. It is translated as CASRKEFLAKNIQYF.

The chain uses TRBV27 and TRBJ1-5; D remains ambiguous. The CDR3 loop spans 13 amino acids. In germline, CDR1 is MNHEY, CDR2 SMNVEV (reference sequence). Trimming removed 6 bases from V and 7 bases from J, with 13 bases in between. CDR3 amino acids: CASSPWHGQPQHF. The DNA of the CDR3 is TGTGCCAGCAGCCCTTGGCATGGCCAGCCCCAGCATTTT.

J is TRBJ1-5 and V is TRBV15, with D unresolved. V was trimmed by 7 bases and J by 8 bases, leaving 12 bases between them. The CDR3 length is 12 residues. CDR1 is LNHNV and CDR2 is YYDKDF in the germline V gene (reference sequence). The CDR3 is CATNSLGEPQHF. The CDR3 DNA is TGTGCCACCAACTCTCTCGGGGAGCCCCAGCATTTT.

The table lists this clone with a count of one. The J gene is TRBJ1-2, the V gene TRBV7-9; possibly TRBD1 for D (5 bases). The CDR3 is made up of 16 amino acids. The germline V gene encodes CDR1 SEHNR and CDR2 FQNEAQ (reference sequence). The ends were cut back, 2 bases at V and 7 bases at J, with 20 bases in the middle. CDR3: CASSLSSGFRFGGYTF. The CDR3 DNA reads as TGTGCCAGCAGCTTATCTTCAGGGTTTAGGTTTGGTGGCTACACCTTC.

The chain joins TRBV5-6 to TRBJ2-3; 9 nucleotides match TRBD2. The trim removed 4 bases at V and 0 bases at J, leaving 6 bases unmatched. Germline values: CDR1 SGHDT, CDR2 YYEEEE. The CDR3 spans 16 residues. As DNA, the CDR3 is TGTGCCAGCAGCCGCGGACTAGCGCCTAGCACAGATACGCAGTATTTT. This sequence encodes CASSRGLAPSTDTQYF.

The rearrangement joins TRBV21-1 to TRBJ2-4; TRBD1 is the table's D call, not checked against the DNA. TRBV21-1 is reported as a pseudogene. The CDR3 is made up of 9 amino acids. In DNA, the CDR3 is TGTGCCAGCAGCAAGACAGTCGTCTTC. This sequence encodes CASSKTVVF.

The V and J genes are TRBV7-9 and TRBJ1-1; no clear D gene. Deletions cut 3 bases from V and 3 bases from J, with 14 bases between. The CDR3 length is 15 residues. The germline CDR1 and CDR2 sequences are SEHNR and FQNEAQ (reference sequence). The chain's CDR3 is CASSLAPAWDTEAFF. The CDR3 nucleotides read TGTGCCAGCAGCTTGGCGCCTGCGTGGGACACTGAAGCTTTCTTT.

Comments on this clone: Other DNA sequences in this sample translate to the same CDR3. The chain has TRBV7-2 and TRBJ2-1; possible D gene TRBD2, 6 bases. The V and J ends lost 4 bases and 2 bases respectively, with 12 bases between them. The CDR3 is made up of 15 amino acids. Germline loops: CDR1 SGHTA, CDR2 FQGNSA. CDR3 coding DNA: TGTGCCAGCAGCTCTCTGGGGGGAGCCTACAATGAGCAGTTCTTC. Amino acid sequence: CASSSLGGAYNEQFF.

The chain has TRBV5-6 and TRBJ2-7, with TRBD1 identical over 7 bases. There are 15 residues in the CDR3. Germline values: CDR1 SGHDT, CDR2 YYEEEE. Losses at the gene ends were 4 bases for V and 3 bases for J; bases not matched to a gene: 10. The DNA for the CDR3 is TGTGCCAGCAGCGTTGATCCGGGACAGTTCTACGAGCAGTACTTC. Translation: CASSVDPGQFYEQYF.

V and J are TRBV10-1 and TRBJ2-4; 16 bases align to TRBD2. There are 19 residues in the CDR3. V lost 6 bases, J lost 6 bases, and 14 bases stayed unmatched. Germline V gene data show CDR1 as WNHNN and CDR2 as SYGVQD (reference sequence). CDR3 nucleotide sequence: TGCGCCAGCAGAGACCGGGGGACTAGCGGGAGGGCCGAGAGAAACATTCAGTACTTC. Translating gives CASRDRGTSGRAERNIQYF.

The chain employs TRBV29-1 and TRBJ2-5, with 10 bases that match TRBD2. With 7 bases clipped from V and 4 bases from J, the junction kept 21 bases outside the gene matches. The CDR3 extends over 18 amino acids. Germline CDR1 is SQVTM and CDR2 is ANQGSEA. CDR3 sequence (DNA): TGCAGCGCCCTGACCGTTCTTTCTAGCGGGAGTCGGCCAGAGACCCAGTACTTC. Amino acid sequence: CSALTVLSSGSRPETQYF.

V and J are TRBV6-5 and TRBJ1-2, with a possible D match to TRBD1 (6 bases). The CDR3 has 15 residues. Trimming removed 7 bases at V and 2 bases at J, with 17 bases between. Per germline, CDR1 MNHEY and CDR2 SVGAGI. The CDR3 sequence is CASMGADLYNYGYTF. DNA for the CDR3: TGTGCCAGCATGGGGGCAGACCTCTACAACTATGGCTACACCTTC.

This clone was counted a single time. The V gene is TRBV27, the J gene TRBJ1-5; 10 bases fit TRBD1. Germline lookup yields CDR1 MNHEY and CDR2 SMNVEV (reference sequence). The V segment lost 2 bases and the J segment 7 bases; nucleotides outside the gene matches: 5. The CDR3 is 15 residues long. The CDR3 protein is CASSLVGTGVQPQHF. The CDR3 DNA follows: TGTGCCAGCAGTTTAGTGGGGACAGGGGTCCAGCCCCAGCATTTT.

CDR3 in DNA: TGTGCCAGCAGTCATGACAGGGGGTACTACGAGCAGTACTTC. This encodes CASSHDRGYYEQYF. The V gene is TRBV2, the J gene TRBJ2-7; 9 nucleotides match TRBD1. Germline assignment: CDR1 SNHLY and CDR2 FYNNEI. V lost 5 bases to trimming and J lost 3 bases; unmatched junction nucleotides: 5. This CDR3 is built from 14 residues. Filled out from reference TRBV2 and TRBJ2-7, the complete variable domain reads EPEVTQTPSHQVTQMGQEVILRCVPISNHLYFYWYRQILGQKVEFLVSFYNNEISEKSEIFDDQFSVERPDGSNFTLKIRSTKLEDSAMYFCASSHDRGYYEQYFGPGTRLTVT.

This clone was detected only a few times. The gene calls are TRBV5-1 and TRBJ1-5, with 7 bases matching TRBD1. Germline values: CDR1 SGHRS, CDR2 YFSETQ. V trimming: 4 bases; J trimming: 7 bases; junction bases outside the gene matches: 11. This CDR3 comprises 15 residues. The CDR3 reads CASSPETGLLQPQHF. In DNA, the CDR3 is TGCGCCAGCAGCCCAGAGACAGGGTTGTTACAGCCCCAGCATTTT.

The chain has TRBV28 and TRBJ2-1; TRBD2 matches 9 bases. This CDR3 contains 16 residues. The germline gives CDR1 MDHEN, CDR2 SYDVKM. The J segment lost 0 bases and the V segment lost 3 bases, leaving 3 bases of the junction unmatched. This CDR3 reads CASSFLLAGSYNEQFF. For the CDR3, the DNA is TGTGCCAGCAGTTTCCTACTAGCGGGCTCCTACAATGAGCAGTTCTTC.

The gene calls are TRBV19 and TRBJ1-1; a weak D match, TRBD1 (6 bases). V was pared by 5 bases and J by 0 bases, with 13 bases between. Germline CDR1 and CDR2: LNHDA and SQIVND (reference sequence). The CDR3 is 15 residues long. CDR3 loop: CASSLRQVVNTEAFF. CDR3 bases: TGTGCCAGTAGTCTTCGACAGGTCGTGAACACTGAAGCTTTCTTT. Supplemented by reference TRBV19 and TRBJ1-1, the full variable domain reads DGGITQSPKYLFRKEGQNVTLSCEQNLNHDAMYWYRQDPGQGLRLIYYSQIVNDFQKGDIAEGYSVSREKKESFPLTVTSAQKNPTAFYLCASSLRQVVNTEAFFGQGTRLTVV.

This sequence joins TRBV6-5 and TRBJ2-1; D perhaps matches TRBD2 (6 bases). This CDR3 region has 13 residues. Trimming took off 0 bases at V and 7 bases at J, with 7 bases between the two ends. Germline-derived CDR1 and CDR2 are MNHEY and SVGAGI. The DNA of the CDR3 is TGTGCCAGCAGTTACTCGACTAGTAATGAGCAGTTCTTC. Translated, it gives CASSYSTSNEQFF.

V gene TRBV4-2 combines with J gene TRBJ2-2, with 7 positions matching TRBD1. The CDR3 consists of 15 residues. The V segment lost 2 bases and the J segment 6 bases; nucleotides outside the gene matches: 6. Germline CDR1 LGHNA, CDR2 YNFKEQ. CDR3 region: CASSQRTGDAGELFF. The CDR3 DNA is TGTGCCAGCAGCCAACGGACAGGTGACGCCGGGGAGCTGTTTTTT.